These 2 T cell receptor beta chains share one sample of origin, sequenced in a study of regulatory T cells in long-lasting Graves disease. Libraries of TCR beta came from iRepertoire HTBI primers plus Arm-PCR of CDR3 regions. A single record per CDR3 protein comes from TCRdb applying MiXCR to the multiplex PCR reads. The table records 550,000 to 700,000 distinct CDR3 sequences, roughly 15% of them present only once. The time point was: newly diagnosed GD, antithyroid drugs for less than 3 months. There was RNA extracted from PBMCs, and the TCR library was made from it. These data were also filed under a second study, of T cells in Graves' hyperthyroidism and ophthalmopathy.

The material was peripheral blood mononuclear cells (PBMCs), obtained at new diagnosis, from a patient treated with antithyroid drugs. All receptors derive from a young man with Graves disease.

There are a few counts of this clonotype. DNA of the CDR3: TGTGCCAGCAGGGACAGCACTAATGAAAAACTGTTTTTT. Protein: CASRDSTNEKLFF. The chain is built from TRBV28 and TRBJ1-4; weak D call: TRBD1 (6 bases). Germline V gene data show CDR1 as MDHEN and CDR2 as SYDVKM. Trimming stripped 6 bases from V and 2 bases from J, with 7 bases between. The CDR3 has 13 residues.

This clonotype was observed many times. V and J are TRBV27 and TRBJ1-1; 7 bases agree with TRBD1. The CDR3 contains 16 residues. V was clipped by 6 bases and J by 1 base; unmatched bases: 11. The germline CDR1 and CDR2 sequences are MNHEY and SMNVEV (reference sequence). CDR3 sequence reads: CASSLLQGIRNTEAFF. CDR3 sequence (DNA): TGTGCCAGCAGCCTTTTACAGGGGATTAGGAACACTGAAGCTTTCTTT.